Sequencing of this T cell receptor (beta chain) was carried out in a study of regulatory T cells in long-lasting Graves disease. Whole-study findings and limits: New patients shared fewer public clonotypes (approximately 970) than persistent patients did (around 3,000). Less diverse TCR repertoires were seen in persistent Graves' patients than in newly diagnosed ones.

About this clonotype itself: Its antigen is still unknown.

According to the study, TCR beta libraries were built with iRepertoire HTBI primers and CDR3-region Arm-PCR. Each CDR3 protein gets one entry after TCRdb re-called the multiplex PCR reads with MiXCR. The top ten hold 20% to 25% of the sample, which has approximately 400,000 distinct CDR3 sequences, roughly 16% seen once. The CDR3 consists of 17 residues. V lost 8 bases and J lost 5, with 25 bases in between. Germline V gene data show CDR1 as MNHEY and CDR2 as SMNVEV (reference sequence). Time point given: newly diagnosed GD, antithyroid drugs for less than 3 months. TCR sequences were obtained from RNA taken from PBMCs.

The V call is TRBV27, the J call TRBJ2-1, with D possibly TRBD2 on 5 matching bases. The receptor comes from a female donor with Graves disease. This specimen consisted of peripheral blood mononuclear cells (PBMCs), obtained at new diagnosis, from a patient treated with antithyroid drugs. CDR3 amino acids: CASSPLAYGKRNNEQFF. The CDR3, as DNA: TGTGCCAGCTCACCCCTTGCCTACGGGAAGAGGAACAATGAGCAGTTCTTC.